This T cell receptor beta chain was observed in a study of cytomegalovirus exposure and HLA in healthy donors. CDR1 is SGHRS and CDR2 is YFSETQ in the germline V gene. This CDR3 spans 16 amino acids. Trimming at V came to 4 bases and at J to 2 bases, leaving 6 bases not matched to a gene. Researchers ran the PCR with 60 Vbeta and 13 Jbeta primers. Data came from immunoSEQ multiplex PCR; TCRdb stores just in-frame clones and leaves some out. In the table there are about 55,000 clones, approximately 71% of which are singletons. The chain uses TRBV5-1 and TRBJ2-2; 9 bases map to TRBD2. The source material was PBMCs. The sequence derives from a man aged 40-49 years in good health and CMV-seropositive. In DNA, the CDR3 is TGCGCCAGCAGCACCTTAGCGGGGGTAAACACCGGGGAGCTGTTTTTT. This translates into CASSTLAGVNTGELFF.